This record covers a single T cell receptor (beta chain). Germline V CDR1 and CDR2: MGHRA, YSYEKL. V lost 3 bases and J lost 2; bases outside the gene matches: 7. The CDR3 is made up of 15 amino acids. The entry originates in a study of blood T cell repertoires in COVID-19. Overall study context: Whether acute or convalescent, the COVID-19 samples came from the United States, Italy and Spain. T cells, B-cell-depleted T cells, or PBMCs provided the cDNA or gDNA that served as material.

Generated by immunoSEQ multiplex PCR, the TCRdb table keeps only in-frame clones and is missing some. This sample has about 87,000 clones, with 88% found just once. The source is a man aged 80 or over with acute or convalescent COVID-19. This chain connects TRBV4-1 to TRBJ2-7; 7 nucleotides align to TRBD1. The sample consisted of peripheral blood. CDR3 residues: CASSHPGQLTYEQYF. The DNA of the CDR3 is TGCGCCAGCAGCCACCCGGGACAGTTGACCTACGAGCAGTACTTC.